Listed below are T cell receptor beta chains from one sample, sequenced in a study of identical twins. TCRdb re-called the 5' RACE reads with MiXCR, one entry per CDR3 protein. The sample contains some 710,000 distinct CDR3 sequences, 5.5% to 6.5% of which appear only once. The specimen sequenced was naive T cells sorted from blood. These receptor sequences come from a man between 18 and 35 years old in good health. Each CDR3 is given with its conserved first and last residue.

TRBV7-9,TRBJ2-1,CASSLPRLAGGNEQFF
TRBV7-2,TRBJ2-2,CASSLELAVTGELFF
TRBV5-1,TRBJ2-3,CASSSSDLLREQYF
TRBV3-1,TRBJ2-3,CASSQLTNPHRSQYF
TRBV6-2/TRBV6-3,TRBJ1-1,CASSYNRRTEAFF
TRBV6-5,TRBJ2-7,CASSYRSQGSYEQYF
TRBV28,TRBJ2-1,CASSFSLGAMQFF
TRBV12-3/TRBV12-4,TRBJ1-2,CASSLPTGLGYTF
TRBV27,TRBJ2-2,CARPVTTLTGELFF
TRBV29-1,TRBJ1-5,CSVSTATNQPQHF
TRBV18,TRBJ2-3,CASSPVYSTDTQYF
TRBV4-3,TRBJ2-2,CASSQELAGVRTGELFF
TRBV27,TRBJ1-6,CASSPHGGRDSPLHF
TRBV3-1,TRBJ2-1,CASSQGIPAHNEQFF
TRBV24-1,TRBJ2-2,CATSDYTGELFF
TRBV4-1,TRBJ1-3,CASSQDRQGASSGNTIYF
TRBV7-8,TRBJ2-5,CASSFSPETQYF